The 22 T cell receptor beta chains listed next were all sequenced from one sample in a study of blood T cell repertoires in COVID-19. Produced via immunoSEQ multiplex PCR; TCRdb's table is partial and in-frame only. The sample includes 15,000 to 20,000 clones, roughly nine tenths of them seen just once. Sequenced: peripheral blood. The receptors stem from a man aged 60-69 years with acute or convalescent COVID-19.

The chain employs TRBV6-5 and TRBJ1-2, with D possibly TRBD1 on 6 matching bases. Trimming took off 5 bases at V and 4 bases at J, with 11 bases between the two ends. The CDR3 loop spans 13 amino acids. Looked up from germline, CDR1 is MNHEY and CDR2 is SVGAGI. Written as DNA, the CDR3 is TGTGCCAGCAGTAGGGACACCTTCTATGGCTACACCTTC. Translated, it gives CASSRDTFYGYTF.

The J gene is TRBJ1-6, the V gene TRBV28, with 8 nucleotides matching TRBD1. The CDR3 contains 15 residues. V was clipped by 5 bases and J by 10 bases; unmatched bases: 10. Germline V gene data show CDR1 as MDHEN and CDR2 as SYDVKM. The CDR3 region is CASSVTRGRRSPLHF. CDR3 in DNA: TGTGCCAGCAGTGTGACCAGGGGGCGCCGATCACCCCTCCACTTT.

The chain joins TRBV5-1 to TRBJ2-1, with TRBD2 matching 16 bases. Trimming removed 6 bases from V and 2 bases from J; junction bases left unmatched: 8. Looked up from germline, CDR1 is SGHRS and CDR2 is YFSETQ. This CDR3 region has 18 residues. CDR3 bases: TGCGCCAGCATCCCGGGACTAGCGGGGGGGCGGACCTACAATGAGCAGTTCTTC. The encoded protein is CASIPGLAGGRTYNEQFF.

This clone came up a few times. This chain links TRBV6-5 with TRBJ1-5, with 8 positions matching TRBD1. The junction had 4 bases not matched to a gene; V was cut back by 7 bases and J by 2 bases. This CDR3 is built from 14 residues. CDR1 and CDR2 (germline): MNHEY, SVGAGI. The CDR3 DNA reads as TGTGCCAGCAACACAGGGGGGCGCAATCAGCCCCAGCATTTT. Encoded protein: CASNTGGRNQPQHF.

The CDR3 loop reads CAISGGTSGRRTGELFF. The CDR3, as DNA: TGTGCCATCAGCGGCGGGACTAGCGGGAGACGGACCGGGGAGCTGTTTTTT. The rearrangement joins TRBV10-3 to TRBJ2-2, with 14 bases aligning to TRBD2. V shed 6 bases and J 5 bases; nucleotides not matched to a gene: 8. This CDR3 region has 17 residues. CDR1 is ENHRY, CDR2 SYGVKD, per germline.

The chain combines TRBV6-5 with TRBJ2-5, with D possibly TRBD2 on 7 matching bases. Germline-derived CDR1 and CDR2 are MNHEY and SVGAGI. CDR3 length: 13 amino acids. V was trimmed by 7 bases and J by 5 bases, leaving 14 bases between them. In DNA, the CDR3 is TGTGCCAGCAAGGAGGGGGGGGAGGAGACCCAGTACTTC. Protein sequence: CASKEGGEETQYF.

The gene calls are TRBV12-3 or TRBV12-4 and TRBJ2-1; TRBD2 agrees at 7 bases. The CDR3 contains 12 residues. With 5 bases clipped from V and 13 bases from J, the junction kept 8 bases outside the gene matches. CDR3 amino acids: CASSPGTTSQFF. CDR3 nucleotides: TGTGCCAGCAGTCCCGGGACTACCTCCCAGTTCTTC.

The rearrangement uses TRBV19 and TRBJ1-2, with D unresolved. The V and J ends lost 9 bases and 3 bases respectively, with 11 bases between them. The CDR3 sequence is 12 residues long. Germline V lookup: CDR1 LNHDA, CDR2 SQIVND (reference sequence). The CDR3 here is CASAFGDYGYTF. CDR3 in DNA: TGTGCCAGCGCCTTCGGAGACTATGGCTACACCTTC.

The rearrangement links TRBV6-2 or TRBV6-3 to TRBJ1-2, with D unresolved. The ends were cut back, 0 bases at V and 4 bases at J, with 9 bases in the middle. CDR1 MNHEY and CDR2 SVGEGT come from the germline V gene. The CDR3 is 14 residues long. CDR3 coding DNA: TGTGCCAGCAGTTACTCGGAGGAGTCCTATGGCTACACCTTC. Translated: CASSYSEESYGYTF.

The V gene is TRBV18, the J gene TRBJ2-2; 10 bases agree with TRBD2. The germline V gene encodes CDR1 KGHSH and CDR2 LQKENI. The V segment lost 2 bases and the J segment 5 bases; nucleotides outside the gene matches: 5. The length of the CDR3 is 16 residues. This chain's CDR3 is CASSPSLAGETGELFF. The DNA of the CDR3 is TGTGCCAGCTCACCAAGTCTAGCGGGAGAGACCGGGGAGCTGTTTTTT. Looking up the rest from reference TRBV18 and TRBJ2-2 gives the full variable domain: NAGVMQNPRHLVRRRGQEARLRCSPMKGHSHVYWYRQLPEEGLKFMVYLQKENIIDESGMPKERFSAEFPKEGPSILRIQQVVRGDSAAYFCASSPSLAGETGELFFGEGSRLTVL.

DNA for the CDR3: TGTGCCAGCAGTTTGGACAGGGGGACGATCACTGAAGCTTTCTTT. This translates into CASSLDRGTITEAFF. The chain joins TRBV28 to TRBJ1-1; 10 nucleotides agree with TRBD1. CDR3 length equals 15 residues. The V and J ends lost 3 bases and 4 bases, in that order; junction bases with no gene match: 5. Germline assignment: CDR1 MDHEN and CDR2 SYDVKM.

This clone was counted a single time. The chain has TRBV29-1 and TRBJ1-4; TRBD1 might be the D (5 bases). The CDR3 loop spans 12 amino acids. The germline V gene encodes CDR1 SQVTM and CDR2 ANQGSEA. Trimming removed 7 bases from V and 7 bases from J, with 13 bases in between. CDR3 in DNA: TGCAGCGCTGGAGAGGGGCCTGAAAAACTGTTTTTT. Amino acid sequence: CSAGEGPEKLFF.

This clone was seen once. In DNA, the CDR3 is TGTGCCAGCTCACCGAGACTAGCGGGAGTAGGCACAGAGGCGCAGTATTTT. Translated: CASSPRLAGVGTEAQYF. The rearrangement links TRBV18 to TRBJ2-3, with 12 nucleotides matching TRBD2. The CDR3 runs 17 residues. V shed 3 bases, J shed 10 bases, and the junction held 14 bases outside the gene matches. Germline V CDR1 and CDR2: KGHSH, LQKENI.

V gene TRBV5-1 combines with J gene TRBJ2-7; D might be TRBD1 (6 bases). This CDR3 spans 13 amino acids. Germline V gives CDR1 SGHRS, CDR2 YFSETQ. The V and J ends lost 2 bases and 1 base respectively, with 7 bases between them. For the CDR3, the DNA is TGCGCCAGCAGCTTCGACAGGTCCTACGAGCAGTACTTC. Translated, it gives CASSFDRSYEQYF.

The gene calls are TRBV7-2 and TRBJ2-2; the D is unclear. Germline V CDR1 and CDR2: SGHTA, FQGNSA. Between the trimmed V and J ends, which lost 2 bases and 2 bases, there was a span of 12 bases. CDR3 length: 16 amino acids. The CDR3: CASSLSVGANTGELFF. DNA for the CDR3: TGTGCCAGCAGCTTATCGGTCGGAGCAAACACCGGGGAGCTGTTTTTT.

This chain connects TRBV7-3 to TRBJ2-3; D uncertain. Germline-derived CDR1 and CDR2 are SGHTA and FQGTGA. This CDR3 region has 12 residues. The V and J ends lost 5 bases and 4 bases respectively, with 7 bases between them. CDR3 in DNA: TGTGCCAGCAGCCGGGTAGCAGATACGCAGTATTTT. Its translation: CASSRVADTQYF.

The gene calls are TRBV5-5 and TRBJ2-1; 9 bases fit TRBD1. Germline V lookup: CDR1 SGHKS, CDR2 YYEKEE (reference sequence). The CDR3 loop spans 14 amino acids. Trimming cost V 0 bases and J 7 bases; bases outside gene matches: 2. CDR3 nucleotide sequence: TGTGCCAGCAGCTTGGGACAGGGGGTAAATGAGCAGTTCTTC. Amino acids: CASSLGQGVNEQFF. Drawing the rest from reference TRBV5-5 and TRBJ2-1, the complete variable domain is DAGVTQSPTHLIKTRGQQVTLRCSPISGHKSVSWYQQVLGQGPQFIFQYYEKEERGRGNFPDRFSARQFPNYSSELNVNALLLGDSALYLCASSLGQGVNEQFFGPGTRLTVL.

The gene calls are TRBV30 and TRBJ2-3; 7 nucleotides line up with TRBD2. V lost 3 bases to trimming and J lost 6 bases; unmatched junction nucleotides: 12. The CDR3 has 15 residues. CDR1 is GTSNPN, CDR2 SVGIG, per germline (reference sequence). The CDR3 reads CAWSPLPAGADTQYF. The CDR3 bases are TGTGCCTGGAGCCCACTCCCCGCGGGAGCCGATACGCAGTATTTT.

In DNA form, the CDR3 reads TGCGCCAGCAGTCACGCACGGGACAGTTTGAGCATTCAGTACTTC. It is translated as CASSHARDSLSIQYF. The chain couples TRBV23-1 to TRBJ2-4, with 7 bases aligning to TRBD1. TRBV23-1 is assigned to the ORF class and has an uncertain function. V was clipped by 3 bases and J by 9 bases; unmatched bases: 11. The CDR3 runs to 15 residues.

This clone was seen more than once but under ten times. V and J are TRBV5-1 and TRBJ1-3; D is ambiguous. Trimming left V 4 bases short and J 0 bases short, with 11 bases between. This CDR3 has 15 amino acids. Germline V gene data show CDR1 as SGHRS and CDR2 as YFSETQ. CDR3 nucleotide sequence: TGCGCCAGCAGCGCCGCGTCAAGCTCTGGAAACACCATATATTTT. Translating gives CASSAASSSGNTIYF.

This CDR3 is CASSTGPWGTEAFF. The DNA of the CDR3 is TGTGCCAGTAGTACAGGGCCGTGGGGCACTGAAGCTTTCTTT. The chain employs TRBV19 and TRBJ1-1, with D possibly being TRBD1 (5 bases). This CDR3 has 14 amino acids. Germline V gene lookup returns CDR1 LNHDA and CDR2 SQIVND (reference sequence). With 4 bases removed from V and 4 bases from J, the gap between germline ends came to 13 bases.

The rearrangement uses TRBV7-3 and TRBJ2-2; D remains ambiguous. V was pared by 5 bases and J by 4 bases, with 14 bases between. The CDR3 length is 15 residues. From germline, CDR1 is SGHTA and CDR2 FQGTGA. Here the CDR3 reads CASSPRQGSTGELFF. The DNA of the CDR3 is TGTGCCAGCAGCCCCCGACAAGGCTCCACCGGGGAGCTGTTTTTT. Together with reference TRBV7-3 and TRBJ2-2, the CDR3 gives the full variable domain: GAGVSQTPSNKVTEKGKYVELRCDPISGHTALYWYRQSLGQGPEFLIYFQGTGAADDSGLPNDRFFAVRPEGSVSTLKIQRTERGDSAVYLCASSPRQGSTGELFFGEGSRLTVL.